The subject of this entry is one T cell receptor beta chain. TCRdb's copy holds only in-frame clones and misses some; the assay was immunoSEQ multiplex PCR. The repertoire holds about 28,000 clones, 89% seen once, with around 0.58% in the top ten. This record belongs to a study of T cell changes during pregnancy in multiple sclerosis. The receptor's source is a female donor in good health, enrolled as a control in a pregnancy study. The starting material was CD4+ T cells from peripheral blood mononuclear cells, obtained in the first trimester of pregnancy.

In DNA form, the CDR3 reads TGTGCCAGCAGTCCCCGAGGACAGACCTACGAGCAGTACTTC. This encodes CASSPRGQTYEQYF. The chain recombines TRBV28 with TRBJ2-7, with D maybe TRBD1 (6 bases). V lost 5 bases and J lost 2, with 13 bases in between. The CDR3 runs to 14 residues. Germline assignment: CDR1 MDHEN and CDR2 SYDVKM.